This T cell receptor beta chain is from a study of blood T cell repertoires in COVID-19. Background on the study: From the United States, Italy and Spain came samples of acute and convalescent COVID-19. PBMCs, B-cell-depleted T cells, or T cells were the source of the cDNA or gDNA that made up the material.

The CDR3 spans 17 residues. Unmatched junction bases numbered 7, after V lost 0 bases and J lost 2 bases. Germline CDR1 reads MNHEY; CDR2 reads SVGEGT. TCRdb's copy holds only in-frame clones and misses some; the assay was immunoSEQ multiplex PCR. The sample includes 200,000 to 250,000 clones, 65% to 90% of them seen just once. The sequenced material came from peripheral blood. This chain links TRBV6-2 or TRBV6-3 with TRBJ1-5; 7 nucleotides line up with TRBD1. The sequence derives from a woman in her 70s with COVID-19, enrolled during active disease. The CDR3, as DNA: TGTGCCAGCAGTTACTCGGTGGTCGGGACAGGCAATCAGCCCCAGCATTTT. Translating gives CASSYSVVGTGNQPQHF.